Presented here are 21 T cell receptor beta chains from one specimen sequenced in a study of technical replicates of blood from a handful of donors. Assay: immunoSEQ multiplex PCR; the TCRdb copy retains only in-frame clones and omits some. The sample carries fewer than 85,000 clones, about 94% recorded once. The sequenced material came from T cells isolated from PBMCs. These receptors came from a human donor in good health.

The chain links TRBV28 to TRBJ2-7, with a weak D call TRBD2 (5 bases). V was pared by 7 bases and J by 0 bases, with 10 bases between. The CDR3 runs to 13 residues. Per the germline V gene, CDR1 is MDHEN and CDR2 is SYDVKM. CDR3 sequence (DNA): TGTGCCAGCATGACTAAAAACTCCTACGAGCAGTACTTC. Residues: CASMTKNSYEQYF.

This clone appeared a single time. The chain carries TRBV2 and TRBJ2-3; D is possibly TRBD1 (7 bases). V was cut by 1 base and J by 4 bases, with 15 bases left in between. Germline assignment: CDR1 SNHLY and CDR2 FYNNEI. CDR3 length: 16 residues. CDR3 residues: CASSEVRDREADTQYF. The CDR3, as DNA: TGTGCCAGCAGTGAAGTACGAGACAGGGAGGCAGATACGCAGTATTTT.

The chain links TRBV6-6 to TRBJ1-4; the D gene is possibly TRBD1 (5 bases). CDR1 is MNHNY, CDR2 SVGAGI, per germline (reference sequence). The CDR3 loop spans 10 amino acids. Trimming removed 9 bases at V and 7 bases at J, with 6 bases between. This CDR3 reads CASQGEKLFF. CDR3 DNA sequence: TGTGCCAGTCAGGGTGAAAAACTGTTTTTT.

Only one count was recorded for this clone. J is TRBJ2-5 and V is TRBV15; 8 nucleotides align to TRBD2. CDR3 length: 14 amino acids. Germline V gene data show CDR1 as LNHNV and CDR2 as YYDKDF (reference sequence). V lost 7 bases to trimming and J lost 5 bases; unmatched junction nucleotides: 9. The CDR3 DNA follows: TGTGCCACCACGGATCCGCGGGGGGAGGAGACCCAGTACTTC. Translation gives CATTDPRGEETQYF.

The chain uses TRBV7-9 and TRBJ1-4; 10 nucleotides align to TRBD1. The junction had 2 bases not matched to a gene; V was cut back by 2 bases and J by 5 bases. Looked up from germline, CDR1 is SEHNR and CDR2 is FQNEAQ (reference sequence). This CDR3 spans 15 amino acids. The CDR3 coding sequence is TGTGCCAGCAGCTTACTGGGACAGGGGAATGAAAAACTGTTTTTT. Protein product: CASSLLGQGNEKLFF.

The V gene is TRBV9, the J gene TRBJ1-2, with no clear D. With 2 bases removed from V and 0 bases from J, the gap between germline ends came to 14 bases. The CDR3 length is 16 residues. Germline CDR1 and CDR2: SGDLS and YYNGEE. CDR3: CASSVGVAAANYGYTF. The CDR3 bases are TGTGCCAGCAGCGTTGGAGTTGCAGCAGCTAACTATGGCTACACCTTC.

This sequence joins TRBV5-1 and TRBJ2-3; D is undetermined. The CDR3 totals 14 residues. Per germline, CDR1 SGHRS and CDR2 YFSETQ. V was clipped by 5 bases and J by 0 bases, with 10 bases between them. CDR3 residues: CASSFLTSTDTQYF. CDR3 nucleotides: TGCGCCAGCAGTTTTCTCACTAGCACAGATACGCAGTATTTT.

V and J are TRBV28 and TRBJ1-2; TRBD1 agrees at 8 bases. The length of the CDR3 is 14 residues. The trim removed 2 bases at V and 8 bases at J, leaving 7 bases unmatched. The germline V gene has CDR1 MDHEN and CDR2 SYDVKM. This CDR3 reads CASSLLLQGGGYTF. The CDR3 DNA sequence: TGTGCCAGCAGTTTACTTTTACAGGGGGGAGGCTACACCTTC.

The chain combines TRBV25-1 with TRBJ1-5, with 10 bases identical to TRBD1. CDR1 is MGHDK and CDR2 is SYGVNS in the germline V gene. The CDR3 contains 14 residues. V shed 6 bases and J 2 bases; nucleotides not matched to a gene: 1. This chain's CDR3 is CASRGQGRNQPQHF. The CDR3 nucleotides read TGTGCCAGCAGGGGACAGGGGCGCAATCAGCCCCAGCATTTT. Based on the CDR3 plus reference TRBV25-1 and TRBJ1-5, the full variable domain is EADIYQTPRYLVIGTGKKITLECSQTMGHDKMYWYQQDPGMELHLIHYSYGVNSTEKGDLSSESTVSRIRTEHFPLTLESARPSHTSQYLCASRGQGRNQPQHFGDGTRLSIL.

This clone was counted only a few times. The chain employs TRBV19 and TRBJ1-5; D uncertain. V lost 2 bases to trimming and J lost 3 bases, with 8 bases between them. The germline gives CDR1 LNHDA, CDR2 SQIVND (reference sequence). The CDR3 is 14 amino acids. In nucleotides, the CDR3 is TGTGCCAGTAGTATATCAGATGTCAATCAGCCCCAGCATTTT. Protein: CASSISDVNQPQHF.

The chain uses TRBV5-4 and TRBJ2-7; 11 bases are a match to TRBD1. The CDR3 has 15 amino acids. Germline values: CDR1 SGHNT, CDR2 YYREEE (reference sequence). V dropped 5 bases and J dropped 5; count of bases not matched to a gene: 9. CDR3 nucleotides: TGTGCCAGCAGTCTATCAGGGACAGGGGGGAACGAGCAGTACTTC. This translates into CASSLSGTGGNEQYF.

This chain links TRBV27 with TRBJ1-1; D gene ambiguous. V shed 5 bases and J shed 5 bases, with 15 bases lying between them. This CDR3 is 14 amino acids long. The V gene's germline CDR1 is MNHEY and CDR2 SMNVEV (reference sequence). DNA for the CDR3: TGTGCCAGCAGTCTCCGGGAGCCTTGGACTGAAGCTTTCTTT. It codes for CASSLREPWTEAFF.

V is TRBV4-1 and J is TRBJ1-1, with a possible D match to TRBD1 (5 bases). This CDR3 contains 16 residues. Trimming took off 1 base at V and 1 base at J, with 13 bases between the two ends. Germline V gives CDR1 MGHRA, CDR2 YSYEKL. The CDR3 loop is CASSQVGRVKNTEAFF. The CDR3 DNA reads TGCGCCAGCAGCCAAGTCGGCAGGGTGAAGAACACTGAAGCTTTCTTT.

CDR3 sequence reads: CASSLWGGGGKSGYTF. CDR3 sequence (DNA): TGTGCCAGCAGTTTATGGGGCGGGGGGGGTAAGAGTGGCTACACCTTC. This chain connects TRBV28 to TRBJ1-2; D possibly corresponds to TRBD1 (5 bases). V lost 0 bases to trimming and J lost 7 bases, with 18 bases between them. The CDR3 spans 16 residues. Germline V gene sequence: CDR1 MDHEN, CDR2 SYDVKM.

The rearrangement joins TRBV30 to TRBJ1-2; 8 bases agree with TRBD1. The CDR3 covers 18 residues. V shed 5 bases and J 4 bases; nucleotides not matched to a gene: 21. Germline assignment: CDR1 GTSNPN and CDR2 SVGIG (reference sequence). This CDR3 is CAWAGQGLPGKVPYGYTF. CDR3 nucleotides: TGTGCCTGGGCCGGACAGGGACTCCCTGGGAAGGTGCCCTATGGCTACACCTTC. Together with reference TRBV30 and TRBJ1-2, the CDR3 gives the full variable domain: SQTIHQWPATLVQPVGSPLSLECTVEGTSNPNLYWYRQAAGRGLQLLFYSVGIGQISSEVPQNLSASRPQDRQFILSSKKLLLSDSGFYLCAWAGQGLPGKVPYGYTFGSGTRLTVV.

J is TRBJ2-6 and V is TRBV14; tentative D call: TRBD2 (6 bases). The CDR3 is 18 amino acids. Germline V gene lookup returns CDR1 SGHDN and CDR2 FVKESK. V lost 5 bases and J lost 0, with 17 bases in between. The CDR3 sequence is CASSAYLWGDSGANVLTF. In nucleotides, the CDR3 is TGTGCCAGCAGCGCCTATCTGTGGGGGGACTCTGGGGCCAACGTCCTGACTTTC.

In this sample, this clone turned up a few times. The V and J genes are TRBV27 and TRBJ1-2; D is possibly TRBD1 (5 bases). CDR1 is MNHEY and CDR2 is SMNVEV in the germline V gene (reference sequence). The germline V and J ends were trimmed by 7 bases and 5 bases, with 20 bases remaining between them. The CDR3 runs to 15 residues. CDR3 region: CASTLSWGEGYGYTF. CDR3 DNA: TGTGCCAGCACTCTATCCTGGGGGGAGGGGTATGGCTACACCTTC.

The chain combines TRBV16 with TRBJ1-5; tentatively, D is TRBD1 (5 bases). Germline lookup yields CDR1 KGHSY and CDR2 FQNENV. Trimming removed 4 bases at V and 0 bases at J, with 10 bases between. The CDR3 is 15 residues long. CDR3 sequence: CASSPTGSSNQPQHF. CDR3 DNA sequence: TGTGCCAGCAGCCCCACAGGCAGTAGCAATCAGCCCCAGCATTTT.

The genes are TRBV4-1 and TRBJ1-5; unclear D gene. Germline assignment: CDR1 MGHRA and CDR2 YSYEKL. V shed 1 base and J shed 0 bases, with 10 bases lying between them. The CDR3 is 16 amino acids. CDR3: CASSQAGSYSNQPQHF. The CDR3 coding sequence is TGCGCCAGCAGCCAAGCAGGCTCCTATAGCAATCAGCCCCAGCATTTT.

V is TRBV5-1 and J is TRBJ1-1; 7 bases agree with TRBD1. This CDR3 is built from 14 residues. Germline V gives CDR1 SGHRS, CDR2 YFSETQ. J was trimmed by 1 base and V by 6 bases; bases with no gene match: 6. The CDR3: CASTTGQPNTEAFF. The CDR3 DNA reads TGCGCCAGCACCACGGGACAGCCGAACACTGAAGCTTTCTTT.

The V gene is TRBV7-8, the J gene TRBJ2-7; possible D gene TRBD1, 8 bases. Germline values: CDR1 SGHVS, CDR2 FQNEAQ. The CDR3 is 14 amino acids. Trimming took 5 bases from V and 4 from J, leaving 15 bases between them. Here the CDR3 DNA reads TGTGCCAGCAGCGGAAACAGGGGGGGGTACGAGCAGTACTTC. Residues: CASSGNRGGYEQYF.